What follows is one T cell receptor beta chain and its context. This entry belongs to a study of control samples from healthy donors and cancer patients. The CDR3 runs to 16 residues. With 2 bases clipped from V and 1 base from J, the junction kept 4 bases outside the gene matches. CDR1 and CDR2 from the germline V gene are LGHNA and YSLEER. Clones were sequenced by immunoSEQ multiplex PCR, and TCRdb holds only the in-frame ones, with some missing. The sample gives under 150,000 clones, under 90% of which show up once; 4.9% is in the top ten. Sequencing was performed on blood. V gene TRBV4-3 combines with J gene TRBJ2-3; 9 bases are a match to TRBD2. This receptor was obtained from a man aged 25 to 40 in good health. In DNA, the CDR3 is TGCGCCAGCAGCCAACTACTAGCGGGCGGCACAGATACGCAGTATTTT. Translated, it gives CASSQLLAGGTDTQYF.